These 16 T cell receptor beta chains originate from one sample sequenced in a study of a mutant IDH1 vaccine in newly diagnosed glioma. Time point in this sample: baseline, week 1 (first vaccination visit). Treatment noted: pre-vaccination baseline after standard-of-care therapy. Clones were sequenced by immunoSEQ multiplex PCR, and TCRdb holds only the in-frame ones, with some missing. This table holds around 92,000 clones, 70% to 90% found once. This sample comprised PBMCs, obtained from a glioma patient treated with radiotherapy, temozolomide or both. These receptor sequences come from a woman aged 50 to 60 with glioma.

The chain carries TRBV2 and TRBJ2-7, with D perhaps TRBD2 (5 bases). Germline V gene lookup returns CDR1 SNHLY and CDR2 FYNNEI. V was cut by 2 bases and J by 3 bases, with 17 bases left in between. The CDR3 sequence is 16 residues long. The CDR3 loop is CASSERMVATIYEQYF. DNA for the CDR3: TGTGCCAGCAGTGAAAGAATGGTAGCGACCATCTACGAGCAGTACTTC.

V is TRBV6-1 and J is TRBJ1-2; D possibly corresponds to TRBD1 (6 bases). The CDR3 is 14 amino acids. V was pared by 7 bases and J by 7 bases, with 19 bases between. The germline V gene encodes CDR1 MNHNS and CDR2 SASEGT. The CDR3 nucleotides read TGTGCCAGCAACCCTAAGGGGGATCGTGGTGGCTACACCTTC. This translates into CASNPKGDRGGYTF.

CDR3 nucleotides: TGTGCCAGCAGTCTAACACCTAATCAGCCCCAGCATTTT. The encoded protein is CASSLTPNQPQHF. The chain combines TRBV28 with TRBJ1-5, with D unresolved. CDR1 and CDR2 from the germline V gene are MDHEN and SYDVKM. The CDR3 covers 13 residues. Trimming stripped 5 bases from V and 4 bases from J, with 9 bases between. Full variable domain (outside the CDR3, taken from reference TRBV28 and TRBJ1-5): DVKVTQSSRYLVKRTGEKVFLECVQDMDHENMFWYRQDPGLGLRLIYFSYDVKMKEKGDIPEGYSVSREKKERFSLILESASTNQTSMYLCASSLTPNQPQHFGDGTRLSIL.

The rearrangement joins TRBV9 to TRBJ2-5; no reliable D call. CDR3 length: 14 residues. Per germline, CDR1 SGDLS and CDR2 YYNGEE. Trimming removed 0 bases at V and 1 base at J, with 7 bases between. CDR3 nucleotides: TGTGCCAGCAGCGTAGAAATAAGCCAAGAGACCCAGTACTTC. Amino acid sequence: CASSVEISQETQYF.

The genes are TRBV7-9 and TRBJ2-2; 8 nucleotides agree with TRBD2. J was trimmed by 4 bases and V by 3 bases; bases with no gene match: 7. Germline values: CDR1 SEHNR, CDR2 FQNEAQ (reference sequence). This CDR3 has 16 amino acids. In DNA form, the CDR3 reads TGTGCCAGCAGCTTGAGAGCGGGAGAGGTCACCGGGGAGCTGTTTTTT. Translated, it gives CASSLRAGEVTGELFF. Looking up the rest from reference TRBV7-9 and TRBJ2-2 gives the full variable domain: DTGVSQNPRHKITKRGQNVTFRCDPISEHNRLYWYRQTLGQGPEFLTYFQNEAQLEKSRLLSDRFSAERPKGSFSTLEIQRTEQGDSAMYLCASSLRAGEVTGELFFGEGSRLTVL.

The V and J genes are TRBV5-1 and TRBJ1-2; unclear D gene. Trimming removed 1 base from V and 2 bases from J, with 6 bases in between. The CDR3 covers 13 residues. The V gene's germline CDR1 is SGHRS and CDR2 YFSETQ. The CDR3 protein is CASSLTRNYGYTF. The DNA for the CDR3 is TGCGCCAGCAGCTTGACAAGAAACTATGGCTACACCTTC.

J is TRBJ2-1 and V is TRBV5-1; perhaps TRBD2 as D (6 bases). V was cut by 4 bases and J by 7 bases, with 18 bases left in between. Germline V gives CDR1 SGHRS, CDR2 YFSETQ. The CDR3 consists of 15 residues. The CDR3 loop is CASSPGTPAGNEQFF. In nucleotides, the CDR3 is TGCGCCAGCAGCCCCGGGACTCCCGCGGGGAATGAGCAGTTCTTC.

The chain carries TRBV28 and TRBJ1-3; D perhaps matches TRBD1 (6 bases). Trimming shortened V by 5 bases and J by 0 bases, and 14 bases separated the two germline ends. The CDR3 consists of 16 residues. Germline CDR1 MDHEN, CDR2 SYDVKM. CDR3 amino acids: CASSHPGQLSGNTIYF. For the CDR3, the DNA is TGTGCCAGCAGTCATCCCGGACAGCTCTCTGGAAACACCATATATTTT.

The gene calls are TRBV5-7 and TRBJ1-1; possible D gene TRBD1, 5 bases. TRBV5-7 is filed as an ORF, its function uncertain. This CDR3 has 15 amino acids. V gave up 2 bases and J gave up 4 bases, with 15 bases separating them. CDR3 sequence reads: CASSFGREGRTEAFF. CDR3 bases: TGTGCCAGCAGCTTTGGAAGGGAGGGGCGCACTGAAGCTTTCTTT.

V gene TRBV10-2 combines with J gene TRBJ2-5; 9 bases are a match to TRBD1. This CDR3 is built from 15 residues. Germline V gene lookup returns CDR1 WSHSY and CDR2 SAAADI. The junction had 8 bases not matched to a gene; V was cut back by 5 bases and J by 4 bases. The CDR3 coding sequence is TGCGCCAGCAGTAGGGACAGGGTGGGGGGAGAGACCCAGTACTTC. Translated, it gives CASSRDRVGGETQYF.

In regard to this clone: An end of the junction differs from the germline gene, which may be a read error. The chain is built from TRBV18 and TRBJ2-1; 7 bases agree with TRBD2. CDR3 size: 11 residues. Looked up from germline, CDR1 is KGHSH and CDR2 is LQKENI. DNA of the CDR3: TGTGCCAGCTCACTTGGGGACTATCACGTCTTC. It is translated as CASSLGDYHVF.

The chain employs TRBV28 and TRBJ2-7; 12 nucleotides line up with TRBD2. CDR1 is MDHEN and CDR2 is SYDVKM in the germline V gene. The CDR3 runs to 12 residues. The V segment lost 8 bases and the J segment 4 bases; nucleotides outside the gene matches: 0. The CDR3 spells CASGTSGYEQYF. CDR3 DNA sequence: TGTGCCAGCGGGACTAGCGGGTACGAGCAGTACTTC.

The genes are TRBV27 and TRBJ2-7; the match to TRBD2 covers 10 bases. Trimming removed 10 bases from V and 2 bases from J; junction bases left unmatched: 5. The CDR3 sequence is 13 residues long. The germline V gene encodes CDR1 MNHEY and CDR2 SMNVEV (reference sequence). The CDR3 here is CATRLAGTYEQYF. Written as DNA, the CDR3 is TGTGCCACCCGACTAGCGGGTACCTACGAGCAGTACTTC.

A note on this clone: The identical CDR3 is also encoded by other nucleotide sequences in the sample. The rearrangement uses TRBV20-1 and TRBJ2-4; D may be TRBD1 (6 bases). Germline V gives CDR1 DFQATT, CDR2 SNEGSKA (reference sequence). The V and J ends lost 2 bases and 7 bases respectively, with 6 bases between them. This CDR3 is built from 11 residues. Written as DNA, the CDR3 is TGCAGTGCTAGACAGGGGAACATTCAGTACTTC. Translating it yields CSARQGNIQYF.

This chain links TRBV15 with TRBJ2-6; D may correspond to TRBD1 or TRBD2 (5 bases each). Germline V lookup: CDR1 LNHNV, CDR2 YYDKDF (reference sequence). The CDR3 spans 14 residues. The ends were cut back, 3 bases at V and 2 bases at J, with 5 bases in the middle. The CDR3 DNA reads TGTGCCACCAGCAGGGGACCTGGGGCCAACGTCCTGACTTTC. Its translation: CATSRGPGANVLTF.

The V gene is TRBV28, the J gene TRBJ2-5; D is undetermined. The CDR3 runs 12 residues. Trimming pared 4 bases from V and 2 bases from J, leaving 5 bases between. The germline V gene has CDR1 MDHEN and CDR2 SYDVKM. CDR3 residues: CASSSTQETQYF. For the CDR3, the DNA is TGTGCCAGCAGTTCCACTCAAGAGACCCAGTACTTC.